This T cell receptor (beta chain) appears in the sequencing data of a study of blood T cell repertoires in COVID-19. Study information: COVID-19 samples collected from the United States, Italy and Spain covered acute and convalescent phases. T cells, B-cell-depleted T cells, or PBMCs supplied cDNA or gDNA.

Trimming left V 2 bases short and J 7 bases short, with 12 bases between. This CDR3 is 13 amino acids long. Looked up from germline, CDR1 is SGHNT and CDR2 is YYREEE (reference sequence). This clone was seen once. In the authors' methods: Amplification of reference gene primers was used by the study to estimate nucleated cell counts. Repertoires were generated with immunoSEQ multiplex PCR, while TCRdb's copy carries only in-frame clones and drops some. The V and J calls and clone size are taken from that table; D and trimming were inferred from the DNA. The table shows about 340,000 clones, with around 88% occurring only once.

The chain links TRBV5-4 to TRBJ1-1, with D tentatively TRBD1 (6 bases). This TCR derives from a man younger than 45 with active or convalescent COVID-19. Sample: peripheral blood. This chain's CDR3 is CASSLGQLREAFF. The CDR3 DNA is TGTGCCAGCAGCTTAGGACAGCTACGTGAAGCTTTCTTT.